This TCR beta chain was captured in a study of neoadjuvant anti-PD-1 for oral cavity cancer. Study summary: Patients without progression received a fourth nivolumab dose around day 43, then surgical resection on days 50-56. Notes on the study in general: Post-nivolumab, blood T cell clonality was significantly elevated in non-responders. Higher pretreatment blood Treg/Th17 ratios correlated with higher pretreatment blood and lower post-treatment tumor TCRbeta clonality.

Germline V gene sequence: CDR1 MNHEY, CDR2 SMNVEV (reference sequence). The CDR3 loop spans 15 amino acids. V was trimmed by 5 bases and J by 4 bases, leaving 15 bases between them. Stage II-IVA oral cavity squamous cell carcinoma was new and untreated by systemic or radiation therapy. In the case of this clone: What it binds is unknown.

The method was immunoSEQ multiplex PCR; TCRdb's version includes in-frame clones alone and lacks a portion of them. Seen here are more than 50,000 clones, under 85% observed once, and the top ten hold 2.6%. The rearrangement joins TRBV27 to TRBJ2-1; D may match TRBD1 or TRBD2 (5 bases each). The sequencing here drew on PBMCs, taken before nivolumab (anti-PD-1) treatment. The origin of this receptor is a person aged 35-79 years with oral cavity squamous cell carcinoma. The CDR3, as DNA: TGTGCCAGCAGTAACCTCGGGGCTAGGTACAATGAGCAGTTCTTC. Its protein product is CASSNLGARYNEQFF.